These 5 T cell receptor beta chains were all obtained from the same sample, sequenced in a study of blood T cell repertoires in COVID-19. Assay used: immunoSEQ multiplex PCR; TCRdb lists only in-frame clones, some missing. The sample records under 150,000 clones, approximately 87% being singletons. The material sequenced was peripheral blood. Every receptor here comes from a man over 45 with acute or convalescent COVID-19.

The J gene is TRBJ1-3, the V gene TRBV6-5; 8 nucleotides align to TRBD1. The germline V gene has CDR1 MNHEY and CDR2 SVGAGI. J was trimmed by 8 bases and V by 7 bases; bases with no gene match: 10. The CDR3 loop spans 14 amino acids. CDR3: CASIRDRLIDTIYF. The CDR3 nucleotides read TGTGCCAGCATCCGGGACAGGTTAATTGACACCATATATTTT.

The chain links TRBV2 to TRBJ1-4; D possibly corresponds to TRBD1 (6 bases). From germline, CDR1 is SNHLY and CDR2 FYNNEI. There are 13 residues in the CDR3. Trimming removed 6 bases at V and 7 bases at J, with 12 bases between. The CDR3 reads CASSSTGSEKLFF. The CDR3 bases are TGTGCCAGCAGCTCCACAGGGTCTGAAAAACTGTTTTTT.

The rearrangement joins TRBV12-5 to TRBJ2-7, with TRBD1 matching 9 bases. The CDR3 is 14 amino acids. V gave up 7 bases and J gave up 5 bases; unmatched junction bases: 9. The germline V gene encodes CDR1 LGHNT and CDR2 FRNRAP. The CDR3 sequence: CASALDRGIHEQYF. CDR3 sequence (DNA): TGTGCTAGTGCCTTGGACAGGGGAATTCACGAGCAGTACTTC.

The genes are TRBV7-2 and TRBJ2-7, with 8 bases that match TRBD2. The CDR3 is 15 residues long. The V segment lost 4 bases and the J segment 2 bases; nucleotides outside the gene matches: 7. Germline loops: CDR1 SGHTA, CDR2 FQGNSA. The CDR3 nucleotides read TGTGCCAGCAGCTCACAGACTAGCGCGGCCTACGAGCAGTACTTC. This gives the protein CASSSQTSAAYEQYF.

The chain employs TRBV24-1 and TRBJ1-2, with a possible D match to TRBD1 (6 bases). The length of the CDR3 is 12 residues. Per germline, CDR1 KGHDR and CDR2 SFDVKD. V lost 11 bases and J lost 3, with 12 bases in between. The CDR3 nucleotides are TGTGCCATCTCGGACAGCCACTATGGCTACACCTTC. Its translation: CAISDSHYGYTF.